The clone carrying this T cell receptor beta chain is judged large (0.1 to 1%). The target antigen is unknown. Regarding treatment: roughly 10-day PBMC culture with coronavirus spike peptide pools or control peptides (ViraFEST assay). Unexposed donor CD4+ T cells predated the COVID-19 pandemic, collected 2011-2018. This specimen comes from a study of vaccination and CD4 T cells after COVID-19. Looking at the study overall: Overlapping spike pools from SARS-CoV-2 and HCoV-NL63, HCoV-OC43 and HCoV-229E served as culture stimuli. General study findings and limits: Analysis covered relatively few convalescent patients and lacked any early post-infection timepoints.

CDR1 and CDR2 (germline): GTSNPN, SVGIG (reference sequence). J was trimmed by 4 bases and V by 5 bases; bases with no gene match: 12. This CDR3 comprises 15 residues. An Oncomine TCR Beta short-read assay was used to sequence the DNA from cultured CD4+ T cells. Scientists extracted genomic DNA from CD4+ T cells grown in culture. TCRdb itself ran the PCR reads through MiXCR, one entry per CDR3 protein. Of approximately 5,000 distinct CDR3 sequences in the sample, 35% to 45% were seen once. The sample consisted of CD4+ T cells from blood, cultured in vitro. This clonotype originated in a human donor in good health. J is TRBJ1-2 and V is TRBV30; 8 nucleotides agree with TRBD1. The CDR3 here is CAWAGTGRNIYGYTF. The CDR3 DNA follows: TGTGCCTGGGCCGGGACAGGCAGAAACATCTATGGCTACACCTTC.